Listed below are T cell receptor beta chains from one sample, sequenced in a study of cytomegalovirus exposure and HLA in healthy donors. Libraries were prepared by immunoSEQ multiplex PCR; TCRdb keeps only in-frame clonotypes and omits some of them. The sample has roughly 330,000 clones, 87% seen once. Sequencing was performed on PBMCs. Every receptor here comes from a young woman in good health and CMV-seropositive. Each CDR3 is given with its conserved first and last residue. A D gene is named only where the DNA matches it firmly. Rows may omit the clone size; those that give it use once, few, many or a size class.

J gene	clone size	V gene	D gene	CDR3 protein	CDR3 DNA
TRBJ2-5	NA	TRBV9	TRBD1	CASSASTGGLQETQYF	TGTGCCAGCAGCGCCTCAACAGGGGGGCTACAAGAGACCCAGTACTTC
TRBJ1-1	NA	TRBV6-5	NA	CASTGYPKREAFF	TGTGCCAGCACCGGATATCCCAAACGGGAAGCTTTCTTT
TRBJ1-1	NA	TRBV7-9	TRBD1	CASSLTGGFTEAFF	TGTGCCAGCAGCTTGACAGGGGGCTTCACTGAAGCTTTCTTT
TRBJ2-7	few	TRBV5-6	NA	CASSVTGYEQYF	TGTGCCAGCAGCGTGACAGGCTACGAGCAGTACTTC
TRBJ2-7	NA	TRBV9	TRBD2	CASSVGGAGGPSEQYF	TGTGCCAGCAGCGTAGGAGGTGCGGGAGGGCCCTCCGAGCAGTACTTC
TRBJ2-7	NA	TRBV2	TRBD1	CASSGDGTGIDEQYF	TGTGCCAGCAGTGGGGACGGGACAGGGATCGACGAGCAGTACTTC
TRBJ1-4	NA	TRBV2	NA	CASRTESTNEKLFF	TGTGCCAGCAGGACAGAGTCAACTAATGAAAAACTGTTTTTT
TRBJ1-5	few	TRBV6-6	TRBD1	CASSRDRENQPQHF	TGTGCCAGCAGCCGCGACAGGGAAAATCAGCCCCAGCATTTT
TRBJ2-7	NA	TRBV27	TRBD1	CASSLGTGSSYEQYF	TGTGCCAGCAGTTTAGGGACAGGGTCATCCTACGAGCAGTACTTC
TRBJ1-5	NA	TRBV2	TRBD1	CASHRQGVNQPQHF	TGTGCCAGCCATAGACAGGGGGTAAATCAGCCCCAGCATTTT
TRBJ2-1	NA	TRBV7-3	NA	CASSLEGGISYNEQFF	TGTGCCAGCAGCTTAGAAGGCGGGATCTCCTACAATGAGCAGTTCTTC
TRBJ2-1	NA	TRBV27	NA	CASSLPPYPGVSSYNEQFF	TGTGCCAGCAGTTTACCCCCCTACCCGGGAGTATCGTCCTACAATGAGCAGTTCTTC
TRBJ2-3	NA	TRBV2	TRBD2	CASRDGTKKTDTQYF	TGTGCCAGCAGAGACGGGACTAAGAAAACAGATACGCAGTATTTT
TRBJ2-3	NA	TRBV27	NA	CASSLSGADDTQYF	TGTGCCAGCAGTTTATCGGGAGCGGACGATACGCAGTATTTT
TRBJ1-1	NA	TRBV4-1	NA	CASSQGNFEAFF	TGCGCCAGCAGCCAAGGGAATTTTGAAGCTTTCTTT
TRBJ2-3	NA	TRBV6-5	NA	CASRTSLSTDTQYF	TGTGCCAGCAGAACTAGCCTTAGCACAGATACGCAGTATTTT
TRBJ1-2	NA	TRBV28	NA	CASSLFAPYGYTF	TGTGCCAGCAGTTTATTTGCCCCCTATGGCTACACCTTC
TRBJ1-5	NA	TRBV5-6	NA	CASSWGWGAPQHF	TGTGCCAGCAGCTGGGGTTGGGGGGCGCCCCAGCATTTT
TRBJ1-5	once	TRBV6-5	NA	CASSKDRSNQPQHF	TGTGCCAGCAGTAAGGACAGAAGCAATCAGCCCCAGCATTTT
TRBJ2-1	NA	TRBV27	TRBD2	CASSFRGVPYNEQFF	TGTGCCAGCAGTTTTCGGGGGGTTCCCTACAATGAGCAGTTCTTC
TRBJ2-2	NA	TRBV11-3	TRBD2	CASSLDSGGYTGELFF	TGTGCCAGCAGCTTAGATAGCGGGGGCTACACCGGGGAGCTGTTTTTT
TRBJ1-4	NA	TRBV5-5	TRBD1	CASRGTGREWKLFF	TGTGCCAGCAGGGGGACAGGGAGGGAGTGGAAACTGTTTTTT
TRBJ1-2	NA	TRBV30	TRBD1	CAWRGTGRNYGYTF	TGTGCCTGGAGAGGGACAGGCCGTAACTATGGCTACACCTTC
TRBJ2-4	NA	TRBV19	TRBD2	CASSIDATSLAVYF	TGTGCCAGTAGTATAGATGCGACTAGCCTCGCGGTGTACTTC
TRBJ2-1	NA	TRBV7-6	TRBD2	CASSLDPRGGLDNEQFF	TGTGCCAGCAGCTTAGATCCGCGGGGGGGTCTCGACAATGAGCAGTTCTTC
TRBJ1-2	NA	TRBV7-6	NA	CASSPGPYGYTF	TGTGCCAGCAGTCCGGGACCGTATGGCTACACCTTC
TRBJ2-7	once	TRBV7-9	NA	CASSPPGVYSSYEQYF	TGTGCCAGCAGCCCCCCCGGGGTTTATAGCTCCTACGAGCAGTACTTC
TRBJ2-7	NA	TRBV15	TRBD1	CATSRDLSRTGGEEQYF	TGTGCCACCAGCAGAGATCTAAGTCGGACAGGGGGTGAAGAGCAGTACTTC